Listed below are T cell receptor beta chains from one sample, sequenced in a study of T cell repertoires in cytomegalovirus infection. These receptors lack a known antigen. TCRdb called the reads again in MiXCR, with one record for every CDR3 protein. Among under 450,000 distinct CDR3 sequences listed, about 35% were seen once. The specimen comprised cultured PBMCs, sampled from culture after CMV antigen stimulation. These receptors were obtained from a human donor in good health (CMV status not recorded). Some clones in this sample may be carry-over from other donors' samples. Each CDR3 is given with its conserved first and last residue. D genes are given only for firm matches. Clone size is given for some rows only: seen once, a few or many times, or a class if the clone is expanded.

>TRBV6-6|.|TRBJ2-1|.
TGTGCCAGCGGGGAGGCGGGCAGTCCATATTACAATGAGCAGTTCTTC
CASGEAGSPYYNEQFF
>TRBV9|once|TRBJ2-1|.
TGTGCCAGCAGCGTAGGTGGGATCTACAATGAGCAGTTCTTC
CASSVGGIYNEQFF
>TRBV19|many|TRBJ2-7|.
TGTGCCAGTAGTATAAGGGTTTCCTACGAGCAGTACTTC
CASSIRVSYEQYF
>TRBV19|few|TRBJ2-1|TRBD2
TGTGCCAGTAGTACAGCGGGAGGGCCCCATGAGCAGTTCTTC
CASSTAGGPHEQFF
>TRBV24-1|.|TRBJ1-4|TRBD1
TGTGCCACCAGTGATTTGAAGGGGGCGAAATCGGAAAAACTGTTTTTT
CATSDLKGAKSEKLFF
>TRBV7-9|.|TRBJ1-6|TRBD1
TGTGCCAGCAGCGACCAATGGACAGGGACGAATTCACCCCTCCACTTT
CASSDQWTGTNSPLHF
>TRBV12-3/TRBV12-4|.|TRBJ2-1|TRBD2
TGTGCCAGCAGCACCCAGGCGGGAGTTGCCGTCAATGAGCAGTTCTTC
CASSTQAGVAVNEQFF
>TRBV7-2|few|TRBJ1-4|.
TGTGCCAGCAGCTTCGGCCTTGGCGAAAAACTGTTTTTT
CASSFGLGEKLFF
>TRBV6-2/TRBV6-3|.|TRBJ1-2|.
TGTGCCAGCTTAACCCACCAGTACTATGGCTACACCTTC
CASLTHQYYGYTF
>TRBV7-2|few|TRBJ1-5|.
TGTGCCAGCAGCTTATTAGATAGGGGTCAGCCCCAGCATTTT
CASSLLDRGQPQHF
>TRBV27|.|TRBJ2-7|.
TGTGCCAGCAGTTTTATGGGTGGATACTCCTACGAGCAGTACTTC
CASSFMGGYSYEQYF
>TRBV12-5|few|TRBJ1-5|.
TGTGCTAGTGGGGGACGTAGCAATCAGCCCCAGCATTTT
CASGGRSNQPQHF
>TRBV7-2|few|TRBJ1-3|.
TGTGCCAGCAGCCCGTGGGGGGGGCAGTCCATATATTTT
CASSPWGGQSIYF
>TRBV7-2|.|TRBJ2-1|TRBD2
TGTGCCAGCAGCCTCCGGACTAGCGGGAGTGAGCAGTTCTTC
CASSLRTSGSEQFF
>TRBV19|.|TRBJ2-7|.
TGTGCCAGTAGGGGAAACCCTACGTGGGAGCAGTACTTC
CASRGNPTWEQYF
>TRBV7-9|few|TRBJ2-1|.
TGTGCCAGCAGTACCCGGCTTAATGAGCAGTTCTTC
CASSTRLNEQFF
>TRBV3-1|many|TRBJ1-1|TRBD1
TGTGCCAGCAGCCCCACAAAGGGACAGGGGGCGAGGACTGAAGCTTTCTTT
CASSPTKGQGARTEAFF
>TRBV29-1|.|TRBJ2-5|.
TGCAGCGTTGAAAGAGACACAGCGACCCAGTACTTC
CSVERDTATQYF
>TRBV5-4|few|TRBJ2-1|.
TGTGCCAGCAGCTTGGGAGCTCCCAGCTCCTACAATGAGCAGTTCTTC
CASSLGAPSSYNEQFF
>TRBV7-8|.|TRBJ2-1|TRBD2
TGTGCCAGCAGCTTGACTAGCGGGAGGAGGTATGAGCAGTTCTTC
CASSLTSGRRYEQFF
>TRBV7-8|.|TRBJ2-7|TRBD2
TGTGCCAGCAGCTTAGCAGCGGGAGCTGGCAACGAGCAGTACTTC
CASSLAAGAGNEQYF
>TRBV19|.|TRBJ2-5|.
TGTGCCAGTAGATCCCCCGGGCGCCAAGAGACCCAGTACTTC
CASRSPGRQETQYF
>TRBV4-1|.|TRBJ2-1|.
TGCGCCAGCAGTTTTAAGGGGATCCGAGGCCACAATGAGCAGTTCTTC
CASSFKGIRGHNEQFF
>TRBV6-1|.|TRBJ2-7|.
TGTGCCAGCAGTTACGACAGGTTGAGCTCCTACGAGCAGTACTTC
CASSYDRLSSYEQYF
>TRBV6-2/TRBV6-3|.|TRBJ2-3|.
TGTGCCAGCAGTTGGGGACCCCGTCCGACAGATACGCAGTATTTT
CASSWGPRPTDTQYF
>TRBV7-4|.|TRBJ1-1|.
TGTGCCAGCAGTTACAGGGAGATTGGCGCTGAAGCTTTCTTT
CASSYREIGAEAFF
>TRBV7-9|.|TRBJ1-2|.
TGTGCCAGCAGCTTATACCGGGGGGCAGGGGACGGCTACACCTTC
CASSLYRGAGDGYTF
>TRBV28|few|TRBJ2-7|TRBD1
TGTGCCAGCAACCCGGGCGGGACAGGGCTGTACGAGCAGTACTTC
CASNPGGTGLYEQYF
>TRBV19|few|TRBJ2-2|TRBD2
TGTGCCAGCAGGGGCCGGGGGGGCACCGGGGAGCTGTTTTTT
CASRGRGGTGELFF
>TRBV5-1|.|TRBJ2-3|.
TGCGCCAGCAGCTTGGTTAGCGGTTTCACAGATACGCAGTATTTT
CASSLVSGFTDTQYF
>TRBV5-4|.|TRBJ2-5|TRBD2
TGTGCCAGCAGCTTGTTTGGATTAGCGGGAGCGAAAGAGACCCAGTACTTC
CASSLFGLAGAKETQYF
>TRBV7-9|.|TRBJ2-1|TRBD1
TGTGCCAGCAGCAGGGGACAGGGGGCGCTTAGGGAGCAGTTCTTC
CASSRGQGALREQFF
>TRBV2|.|TRBJ2-1|.
TGTGCCAGCACGGTCGGCCCAGGGGAGGATGAGCAGTTCTTC
CASTVGPGEDEQFF
>TRBV6-2/TRBV6-3|few|TRBJ2-1|TRBD2
TGTGCCAGCAGGACCGGCGGGACTAGCCCCGATGAGCAGTTCTTC
CASRTGGTSPDEQFF
>TRBV11-2|.|TRBJ1-1|.
TGTGCCAGCAGCTTAGGGTTAAGGTCCAGACGTCCCACTGAAGCTTTCTTT
CASSLGLRSRRPTEAFF
>TRBV28|.|TRBJ1-3|TRBD1
TGTGCCAGCAGTTCGCCCGGGACAGGGGGAAGAGGAACCATATATTTT
CASSSPGTGGRGTIYF
>TRBV6-2/TRBV6-3|few|TRBJ1-5|TRBD1
TGTGCCAGCAGTTCCCACAGGGGGCTAGGTCCTCATAGCAATCAGCCCCAGCATTTT
CASSSHRGLGPHSNQPQHF
>TRBV7-2|few|TRBJ1-6|TRBD1
TGTGCCAGCAGCAACGAGCGACAGGGCCCTAGGTTT
CASSNERQGPRF
>TRBV20-1|.|TRBJ2-1|TRBD2
TGCAGTGCTCCTAGCGGGAAAAATGAGCAGTTCTTC
CSAPSGKNEQFF
>TRBV7-2|.|TRBJ1-1|.
TGTGCCAGCAGCTTGGAGCCGGGACAATGGAACACTGAAGCTTTCTTT
CASSLEPGQWNTEAFF
>TRBV10-3|many|TRBJ1-1|.
TGTGCCATCAGTGAAGCCCAAGGACCCCAAGGCGCTTTCTTT
CAISEAQGPQGAFF
>TRBV7-2|.|TRBJ1-6|.
TGTGCCAGCAGCTTAGGCTTATGGGGAACCCATTCACCCCTCCGCTTT
CASSLGLWGTHSPLRF
>TRBV7-8|.|TRBJ2-1|TRBD1
TGTGCCAGCAGCTTACCGGGACAGGGCACCAATGAGCAGTTCTTC
CASSLPGQGTNEQFF
>TRBV18|.|TRBJ2-5|.
TGTGCCAGCTCACCACTGGCTGAGACCCAGTACTTC
CASSPLAETQYF
>TRBV7-9|once|TRBJ1-2|.
TGTGCCAGCAGTCCCGAGGTGGCTAACTATGGCTACACCTTC
CASSPEVANYGYTF
>TRBV6-8|.|TRBJ2-1|TRBD2
TGTGCCAGCAGTCCAAGGGCTAGCGGGAAAGGTGAGCAGTTCTTC
CASSPRASGKGEQFF
>TRBV7-9|.|TRBJ2-5|.
TGTGCCAGCAGCTCGGATTGGACCCAGTACTTC
CASSSDWTQYF
>TRBV28|.|TRBJ2-5|TRBD1
TGTGCCAGCAAGGACAGGGCGGGGGAGACCCAGTACTTC
CASKDRAGETQYF
>TRBV27|.|TRBJ2-1|TRBD1
TGTGCCAGCAGACCGCCGGGACAGAACTCCTACAATGAGCAGTTCTTC
CASRPPGQNSYNEQFF
>TRBV12-3/TRBV12-4|.|TRBJ2-7|.
TGTGCCAGCAGTTCTGCGCTAGTCCCCGAGCAGTACTTC
CASSSALVPEQYF
>TRBV10-3|few|TRBJ2-1|.
TGTGCCATCAGTGAATTTATTGAGCGCCCCGGAAATGAGCAGTTCTTC
CAISEFIERPGNEQFF
>TRBV10-3|.|TRBJ2-5|.
TGTGCCATCAGTGAAGCAGGGCTAGAGACCCAGTACTTC
CAISEAGLETQYF
>TRBV7-3|.|TRBJ1-1|.
TGTGCCAGCAGTCGAGGAGCGGGTTTAACTGAAGCTTTCTTT
CASSRGAGLTEAFF
>TRBV7-2|many|TRBJ2-5|.
TGTGCCAGCAGCCCCGGGACTCACGCAGAGACCCAGTACTTC
CASSPGTHAETQYF
>TRBV12-3/TRBV12-4|.|TRBJ2-5|.
TGTGCCAGCAGTTTCCCCTCCTCAGAGACCCAGTACTTC
CASSFPSSETQYF